Listed below are T cell receptor beta chains from one sample, sequenced in a study of blood T cell repertoires in COVID-19. Some clones are missing from TCRdb's copy, which holds only in-frame ones; the method was immunoSEQ multiplex PCR. Here the sample spans around 100,000 clones, approximately 87% being singletons. Sequencing input: peripheral blood. Receptors were obtained from a human donor in a cohort sampled during active COVID-19. The CDR3 runs from the conserved cysteine through the conserved F or W. Each record gives: V gene, J gene, CDR3 protein.

TRBV4-1	TRBJ1-4	CASSQVNLVGSANEKLFF
TRBV21-1	TRBJ2-1	CASSKRGFRGGGTSGRATEQFF
TRBV3-1/TRBV3-2	TRBJ2-2	CASSRRGTLNTGELFF
TRBV27	TRBJ2-1	CASSFTGGDEQFF
TRBV27	TRBJ1-2	CASSLQGAGGYTF
TRBV2	TRBJ2-3	CASSGGLETDTQYF
TRBV3-1/TRBV3-2	TRBJ1-6	CASSQDGYYNSPLHF
TRBV19	TRBJ2-1	CASSMVGGGAGEQFF
TRBV6-4	TRBJ2-1	CASSGTSGGWNSYNEQFF
TRBV27	TRBJ1-1	CASSPWTGGNTEAFF
TRBV28	TRBJ2-7	CASSSNRDRYEQYF
TRBV7-9	TRBJ1-3	CASSSSGTEPSGNTIYF
TRBV29-1	TRBJ1-1	CSVNRGPTEAFF
TRBV28	TRBJ2-2	CASTPGLPYTGELFF
TRBV5-1	TRBJ1-1	CASSLGTVATEAFF
TRBV5-8	TRBJ2-1	CAAKGEYNEQFF
TRBV7-3	TRBJ2-3	CASSGRSGKQSAADTQYF
TRBV2	TRBJ1-4	CASSGSSGEKLFF
TRBV5-1	TRBJ2-1	CASSPGRSSYNEQFF
TRBV7-9	TRBJ1-1	CASSNVGGDMNTEAFF
TRBV19	TRBJ2-4	CASSRPGNVKNIQYF
TRBV3-1/TRBV3-2	TRBJ2-7	CASSQGTGSSYEQYF
TRBV5-6	TRBJ1-2	CASSLPYTDSPLGYGYTF